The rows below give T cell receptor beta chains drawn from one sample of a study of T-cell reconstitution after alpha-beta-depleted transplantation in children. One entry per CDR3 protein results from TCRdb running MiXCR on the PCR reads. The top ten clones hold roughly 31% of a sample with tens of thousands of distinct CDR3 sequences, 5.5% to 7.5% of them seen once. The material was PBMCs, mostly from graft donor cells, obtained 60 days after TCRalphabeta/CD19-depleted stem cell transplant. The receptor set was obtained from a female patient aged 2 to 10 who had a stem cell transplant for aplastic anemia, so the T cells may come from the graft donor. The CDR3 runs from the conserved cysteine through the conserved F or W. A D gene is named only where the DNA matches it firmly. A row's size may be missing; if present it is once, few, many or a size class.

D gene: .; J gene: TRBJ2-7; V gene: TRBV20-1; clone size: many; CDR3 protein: CSARTPTANEQYF; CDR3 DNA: TGCAGTGCCCGGACCCCGACTGCCAACGAGCAGTACTTC
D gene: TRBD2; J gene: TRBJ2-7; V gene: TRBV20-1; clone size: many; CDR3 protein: CSARGLAGAYEQYF; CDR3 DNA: TGCAGTGCTAGGGGACTAGCGGGAGCCTACGAGCAGTACTTC
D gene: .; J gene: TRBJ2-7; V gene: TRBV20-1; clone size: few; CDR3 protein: CSARDVGTPLVEQYF; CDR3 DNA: TGCAGTGCTAGAGATGTGGGGACCCCCCTCGTCGAGCAGTACTTC
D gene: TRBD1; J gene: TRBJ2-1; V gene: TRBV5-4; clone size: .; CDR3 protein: CASSLDDRGRYNEQFF; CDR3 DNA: TGTGCCAGCAGCTTGGACGACAGGGGGCGATACAATGAGCAGTTCTTC
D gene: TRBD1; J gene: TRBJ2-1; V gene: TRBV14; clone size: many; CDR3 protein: CASSRPGTGHNEQFF; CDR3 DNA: TGTGCCAGCAGCCGTCCCGGGACAGGGCACAATGAGCAGTTCTTC
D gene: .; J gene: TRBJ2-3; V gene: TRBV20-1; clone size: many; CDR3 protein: CSARRGGGTDTQYF; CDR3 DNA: TGCAGTGCCCGACGAGGGGGTGGCACAGATACGCAGTATTTT
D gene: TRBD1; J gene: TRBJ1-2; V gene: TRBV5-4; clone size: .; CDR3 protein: CASSRDRDGYTF; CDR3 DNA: TGTGCCAGCAGCAGAGACAGGGATGGCTACACCTTC
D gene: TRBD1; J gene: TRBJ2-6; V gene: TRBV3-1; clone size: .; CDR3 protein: CASRRGTGVSGANVLTF; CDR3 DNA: TGTGCCAGCAGGAGGGGGACAGGGGTCTCCGGGGCCAACGTCCTGACTTTC
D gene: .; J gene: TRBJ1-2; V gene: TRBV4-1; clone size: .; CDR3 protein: CASSQDSGGRDGYTF; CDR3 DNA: TGCGCCAGCAGCCAAGATTCCGGGGGGCGAGACGGCTACACCTTC
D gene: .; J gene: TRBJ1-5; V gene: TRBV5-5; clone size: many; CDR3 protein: CASSSDGGGNQPQHF; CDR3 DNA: TGTGCCAGCAGCTCCGATGGAGGGGGTAATCAGCCCCAGCATTTT
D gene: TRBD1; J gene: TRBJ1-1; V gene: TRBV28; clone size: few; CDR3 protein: CASSRTGRPTEAFF; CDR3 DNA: TGTGCCAGCAGTAGGACAGGGAGGCCCACTGAAGCTTTCTTT
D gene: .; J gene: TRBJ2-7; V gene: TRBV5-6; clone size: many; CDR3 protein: CASSLGYEQYF; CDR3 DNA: TGTGCCAGCAGCTTGGGGTACGAGCAGTACTTC
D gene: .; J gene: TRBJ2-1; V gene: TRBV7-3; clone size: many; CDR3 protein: CASSSFGASYNEQFF; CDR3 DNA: TGTGCCAGCAGCTCCTTTGGGGCCTCCTACAATGAGCAGTTCTTC
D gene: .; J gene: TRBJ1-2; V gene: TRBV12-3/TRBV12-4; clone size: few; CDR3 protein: CASSLEEGYYGYTF; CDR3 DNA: TGTGCCAGCAGTTTAGAGGAGGGGTACTATGGCTACACCTTC
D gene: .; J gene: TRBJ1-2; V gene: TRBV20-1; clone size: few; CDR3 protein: CSARVAGDGYTF; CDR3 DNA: TGCAGTGCTAGAGTGGCGGGCGATGGCTACACCTTC
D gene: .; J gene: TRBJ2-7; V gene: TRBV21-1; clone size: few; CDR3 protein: CASSQGLAGGCEQYF; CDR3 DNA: TGTGCCAGCAGCCAGGGACTAGCGGGAGGCTGCGAGCAGTACTTC
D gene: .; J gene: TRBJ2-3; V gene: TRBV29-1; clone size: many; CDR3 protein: CSVEHKRDTQYF; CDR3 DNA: TGCAGCGTTGAACATAAGAGGGATACGCAGTATTTT
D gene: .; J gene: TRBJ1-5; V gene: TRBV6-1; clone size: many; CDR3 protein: CASSEREMKPQHF; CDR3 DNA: TGTGCCAGCAGTGAGAGGGAAATGAAGCCCCAGCATTTT
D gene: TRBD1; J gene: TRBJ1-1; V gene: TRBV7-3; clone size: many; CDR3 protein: CASSLGDSSLNTEAFF; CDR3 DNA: TGTGCCAGCAGCTTGGGGGACAGTTCCCTGAACACTGAAGCTTTCTTT
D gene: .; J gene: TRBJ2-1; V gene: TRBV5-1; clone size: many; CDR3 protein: CASSSGTRTINEQFF; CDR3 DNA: TGCGCCAGCAGCTCCGGGACTCGAACCATCAATGAGCAGTTCTTC
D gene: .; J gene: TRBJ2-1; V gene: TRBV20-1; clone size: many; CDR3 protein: CSASEASRPHEQFF; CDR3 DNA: TGCAGTGCCAGTGAAGCTAGCAGACCCCACGAGCAGTTCTTC
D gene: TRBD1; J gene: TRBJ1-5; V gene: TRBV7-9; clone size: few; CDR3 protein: CASSLVGQGNQPQHF; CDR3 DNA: TGTGCCAGCAGCTTAGTCGGACAGGGCAATCAGCCCCAGCATTTT
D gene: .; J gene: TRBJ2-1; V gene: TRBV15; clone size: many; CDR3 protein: CATSRVYNEQFF; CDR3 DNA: TGTGCCACCAGCAGAGTCTACAATGAGCAGTTCTTC
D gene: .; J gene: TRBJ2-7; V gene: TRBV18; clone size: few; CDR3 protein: CASSPQGSSYEQYF; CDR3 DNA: TGTGCCAGCTCACCACAGGGGAGCTCCTACGAGCAGTACTTC
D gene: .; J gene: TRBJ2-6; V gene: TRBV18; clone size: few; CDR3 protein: CASSPSPSGANVLTF; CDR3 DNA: TGTGCCAGCTCACCGAGTCCCTCTGGGGCCAACGTCCTGACTTTC
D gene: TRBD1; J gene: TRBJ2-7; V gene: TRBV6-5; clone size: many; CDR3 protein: CASSPSDRGYEQYF; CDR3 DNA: TGTGCCAGCAGTCCCTCTGACAGGGGGTACGAGCAGTACTTC
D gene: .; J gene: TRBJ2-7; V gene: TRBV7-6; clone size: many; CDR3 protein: CASSSQTSSGEQYF; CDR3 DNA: TGTGCCAGCAGCTCCCAGACTAGTTCTGGCGAGCAGTACTTC
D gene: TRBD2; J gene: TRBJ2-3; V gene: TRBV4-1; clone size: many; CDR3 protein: CASSQDSRGGDTQYF; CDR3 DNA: TGCGCCAGCAGCCAAGACTCGCGGGGAGGGGATACGCAGTATTTT
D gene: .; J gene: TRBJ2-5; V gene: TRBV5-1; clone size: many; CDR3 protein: CASRVGAQETQYF; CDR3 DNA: TGCGCCAGCAGGGTTGGGGCCCAAGAGACCCAGTACTTC
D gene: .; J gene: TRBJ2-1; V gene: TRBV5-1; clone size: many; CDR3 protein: CASSFQERSEQFF; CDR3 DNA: TGCGCCAGCAGCTTTCAGGAGCGAAGTGAGCAGTTCTTC
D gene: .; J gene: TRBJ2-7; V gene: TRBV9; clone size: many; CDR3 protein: CASSVGLNGAYEQYF; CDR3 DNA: TGTGCCAGCAGCGTAGGACTAAATGGGGCCTACGAGCAGTACTTC
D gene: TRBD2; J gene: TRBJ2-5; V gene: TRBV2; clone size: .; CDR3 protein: CASSDGTRAETQYF; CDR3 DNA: TGTGCCAGCAGTGACGGGACTAGAGCAGAGACCCAGTACTTC
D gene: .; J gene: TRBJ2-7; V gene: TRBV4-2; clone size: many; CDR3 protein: CASSQSSGMAYEQYF; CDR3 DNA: TGTGCCAGCAGCCAATCTTCAGGGATGGCCTACGAGCAGTACTTC
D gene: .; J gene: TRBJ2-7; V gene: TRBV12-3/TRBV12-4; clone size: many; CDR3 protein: CASSSLDEQYF; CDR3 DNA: TGTGCCAGCAGTTCCCTAGACGAGCAGTACTTC
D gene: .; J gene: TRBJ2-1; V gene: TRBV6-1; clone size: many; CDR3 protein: CASSEAEGSYNEQFF; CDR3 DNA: TGTGCCAGCAGTGAAGCGGAGGGCTCCTACAATGAGCAGTTCTTC
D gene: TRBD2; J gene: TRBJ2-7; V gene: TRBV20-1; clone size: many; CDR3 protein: CSARTGLAESYEQYF; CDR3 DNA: TGCAGTGCTAGAACTGGACTAGCGGAGTCCTACGAGCAGTACTTC
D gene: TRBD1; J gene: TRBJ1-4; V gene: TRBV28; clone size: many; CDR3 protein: CASSLWDRGRTNEKLFF; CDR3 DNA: TGTGCCAGCAGTTTATGGGACAGGGGGCGGACTAATGAAAAACTGTTTTTT
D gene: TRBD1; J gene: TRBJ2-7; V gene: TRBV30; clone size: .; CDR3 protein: CAWRRGQGSYEQYF; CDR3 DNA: TGTGCCTGGAGAAGGGGACAGGGTTCGTACGAGCAGTACTTC
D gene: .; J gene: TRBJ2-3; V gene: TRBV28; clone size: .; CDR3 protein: CASTPMWGSTTDTQYF; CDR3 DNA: TGTGCCAGCACCCCTATGTGGGGGAGTACGACAGATACGCAGTATTTT
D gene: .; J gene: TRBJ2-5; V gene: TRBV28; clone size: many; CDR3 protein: CASSVTGGETQYF; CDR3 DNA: TGTGCCAGCAGCGTTACAGGAGGGGAGACCCAGTACTTC
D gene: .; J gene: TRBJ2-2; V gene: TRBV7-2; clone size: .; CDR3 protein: CASSLVVGGTSATGELFF; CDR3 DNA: TGTGCCAGCAGCTTAGTAGTGGGGGGGACAAGTGCTACCGGGGAGCTGTTTTTT
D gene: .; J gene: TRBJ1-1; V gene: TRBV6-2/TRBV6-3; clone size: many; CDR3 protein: CASSLLTEAFF; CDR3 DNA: TGTGCCAGCAGCCTACTCACTGAAGCTTTCTTT
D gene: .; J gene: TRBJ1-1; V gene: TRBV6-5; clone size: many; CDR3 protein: CASSSVNTEAFF; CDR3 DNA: TGTGCCAGCAGTTCCGTGAACACTGAAGCTTTCTTT
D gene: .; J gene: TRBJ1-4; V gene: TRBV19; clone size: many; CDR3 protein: CASSMWGQPTNEKLFF; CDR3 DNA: TGTGCCAGTAGTATGTGGGGACAACCAACTAATGAAAAACTGTTTTTT
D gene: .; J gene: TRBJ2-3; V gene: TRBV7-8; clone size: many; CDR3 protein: CASSPTVGTDTQYF; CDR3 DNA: TGTGCCAGCAGCCCGACGGTGGGCACAGATACGCAGTATTTT
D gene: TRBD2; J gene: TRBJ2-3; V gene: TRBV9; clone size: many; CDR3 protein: CASSERAGATDTQYF; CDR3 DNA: TGTGCCAGCAGCGAACGAGCGGGGGCCACAGATACGCAGTATTTT
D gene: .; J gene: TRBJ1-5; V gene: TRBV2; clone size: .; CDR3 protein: CASSGLINQPQHF; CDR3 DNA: TGTGCCAGCAGCGGGCTTATCAATCAGCCCCAGCATTTT
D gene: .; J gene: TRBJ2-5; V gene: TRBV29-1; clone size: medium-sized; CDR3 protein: CSVEPSAQETQYF; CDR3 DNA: TGCAGCGTTGAACCTAGCGCCCAAGAGACCCAGTACTTC
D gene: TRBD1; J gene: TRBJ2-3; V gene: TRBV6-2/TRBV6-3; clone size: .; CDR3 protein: CASSSQGAHHTDTQYF; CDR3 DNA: TGTGCCAGCAGTTCACAGGGGGCCCACCACACAGATACGCAGTATTTT
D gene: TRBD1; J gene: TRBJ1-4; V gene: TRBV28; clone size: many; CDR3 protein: CASSWDRGHEKLFF; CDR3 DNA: TGTGCCAGCAGTTGGGACAGGGGGCATGAAAAACTGTTTTTT
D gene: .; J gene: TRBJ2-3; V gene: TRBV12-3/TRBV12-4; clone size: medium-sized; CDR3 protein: CASSLQMMGGRTQYF; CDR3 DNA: TGTGCCAGCAGTTTGCAGATGATGGGTGGTCGTACGCAGTATTTT
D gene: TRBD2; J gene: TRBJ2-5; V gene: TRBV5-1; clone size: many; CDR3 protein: CASTLARLAGQETQYF; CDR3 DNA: TGCGCCAGCACCCTAGCGAGACTAGCAGGGCAAGAGACCCAGTACTTC
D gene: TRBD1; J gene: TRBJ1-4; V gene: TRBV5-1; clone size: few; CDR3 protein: CASSEDRGRRLFF; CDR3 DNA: TGCGCCAGCAGCGAGGACAGGGGGCGACGACTGTTTTTT
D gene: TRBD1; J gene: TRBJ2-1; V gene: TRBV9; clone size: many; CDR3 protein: CASSVNPGQGNEQFF; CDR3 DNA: TGTGCCAGCAGCGTCAACCCGGGACAGGGGAATGAGCAGTTCTTC
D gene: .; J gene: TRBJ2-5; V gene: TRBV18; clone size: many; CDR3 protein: CASSPRNRETQYF; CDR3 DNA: TGTGCCAGCTCACCTCGGAATCGGGAGACCCAGTACTTC
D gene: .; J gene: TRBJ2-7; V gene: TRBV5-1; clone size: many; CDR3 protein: CASSLAGSSAYEQYF; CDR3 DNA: TGCGCCAGCAGCTTGGCGGGATCATCCGCCTACGAGCAGTACTTC